This T cell receptor beta chain derives from a study of T-cell memory formation after mild COVID-19. This CDR3 spans 15 amino acids. V lost 1 base and J 7 bases, leaving 14 bases between the germline ends. Germline loops: CDR1 SGHVS, CDR2 FQNEAQ. TCRdb analysed the 5' RACE reads with MiXCR anew, one entry per CDR3 protein. The sample has fewer than 600,000 distinct CDR3 sequences; about a fifth are singletons. This clonotype was sampled from an adult woman who had mild COVID-19 (a few samples of this study predate the infection). Cell type and time point are not known. Sample: PBMCs or a T cell subset sorted from them (not recorded which). The rearrangement joins TRBV7-8 to TRBJ1-5, with a tentative D call TRBD1 (5 bases). The CDR3 spells CASSLVRGMRQPQHF. In nucleotides, the CDR3 is TGTGCCAGCAGCTTAGTGAGGGGCATGCGGCAGCCCCAGCATTTT.